This TCR beta chain emerged from a study of blood T cell repertoires in COVID-19 (dated by TCRdb to 2018 to 2021). Context from the whole study: The collaborator samples originated in the United States, Italy and Spain and spanned the acute and convalescent phases of COVID-19. The prospective study material was composed of cDNA or gDNA derived from T cells, B-cell-depleted T cells, or PBMCs. Samples came from the ongoing ImmuneRACE study (first 160 participants) plus 1,254 subjects from 6 global collaborators. Nearly every sample came with metadata listing a de-identified subject ID, COVID-19 status, age in years and sex. A freely available public database, intended as a resource for researchers studying the immune response to SARS-CoV-2, is where the repertoires were released. Subjects who had been exposed to COVID-19, were actively infected with it, or had recovered from it provided the deeply sampled blood TCRbeta repertoires that made up the dataset. Where available, HLA class I and class II types were taken from metadata supplied by the sample provider and were not determined by assay-based typing.

To note about this clone: The antigen it recognizes is unknown. The sample holds no much larger clone one base away, and base qualities are not on file.

What the authors observed across the whole study: The quantity of clinical and demographic metadata differed by source and by participant and was supplied without curation.

Each collaborating institution followed its own protocols to collect whole blood in K2EDTA tubes. For TCRbeta analysis, collaborators shipped samples as frozen whole blood, isolated PBMCs, or DNA extracted from either of those sample types. The immunoSEQ Assay, a bias-controlled multiplex PCR, was used to amplify TCRbeta CDR3 regions from genomic DNA. The authors' pipeline ran thus. Nucleated cell counts per sample were estimated from amplification of reference gene primers within the assay. Sequence reads were collapsed and filtered to measure the absolute abundance of every unique TCRbeta CDR3 rearrangement. Productive Simpson clonality was computed per sample as the square root of Simpson's diversity index over productive rearrangements. TCRdb obtained this table from immuneACCESS and retained in-frame rearrangements with V and J assigned. These tables miss some clones; where compared with another copy, unresolved V genes account for less than half of the shortfall, and the remainder is unexplained. V and J calls and clone size are copied from that table; D and trimming were computed from the DNA. This sample has 70,000 to 85,000 clones in its table, and 70% to 90% of those were observed once. Around 2.7% of the sample comes from the top ten.

Specimen: peripheral blood. This TCR was recovered from a man in his sixties or seventies with active or convalescent COVID-19.

The bases are TGTGCCAGCAGTTACTTTCCGACAAGCTCTATGGAGGGGACCTTC. It is translated as CASSYFPTSSMEGTF. The chain is encoded by TRBV6-5 joined to TRBJ1-2; the D region possibly corresponds to TRBD1 (5 bases align). CDR1 and CDR2 are drawn from the germline V gene: MNHEY, SVGAGI. Inclusive of the bounding cysteine and phenylalanine, the CDR3 is 15 residues long. Just CDR3 DNA is preserved here, 45 bases in frame from base 1. V sheds 1 base and J sheds 14 bases, leaving 23 bases between their ends.